Listed here are 29 T cell receptor beta chains from one sample, sequenced in a study of human CD8 memory T cell subsets. Progenitor exhausted-like CD8+ memory cells (TPEX) were CCR7+ PD-1+ TIGIT+. TCR beta libraries were made by UMI-labeled 5' RACE. TCRdb reanalyzed the 5' RACE reads and collapses them to one entry per CDR3 protein, without DNA. Its clone listing holds more than 9,000 distinct CDR3 sequences. The material sequenced was CD8+ T cells from PBMCs. The receptors derive from a human donor in good health.

This clonotype is called medium-sized (0.01 to 0.1%) based on its frequency. The chain joins TRBV4-1 to TRBJ2-7. CDR3 length: 14 amino acids. CDR1 and CDR2 (germline): MGHRA, YSYEKL. The CDR3 sequence: CASSHAGTPYEQYF.

The chain is built from TRBV24-1 and TRBJ1-5; TCRdb gives TRBD1 as the D gene, but with no DNA this cannot be confirmed. In germline, CDR1 is KGHDR, CDR2 SFDVKD. This CDR3 contains 15 residues. The CDR3 region is CATSDQERGDQPQHF.

The chain employs TRBV6-6 and TRBJ1-5. The germline gives CDR1 MNHNY, CDR2 SVGAGI (reference sequence). This CDR3 contains 14 residues. CDR3 sequence reads: CASSERLSNQPQHF.

This clonotype ranks as medium-sized in terms of frequency. The chain is built from TRBV7-3 and TRBJ2-5; without DNA, the TCRdb call of TRBD1 cannot be checked. Germline CDR1 and CDR2: SGHTA and FQGTGA. The CDR3 is 15 residues long. The CDR3 region is CASSRTPGTGETQYF.

The chain employs TRBV5-1 and TRBJ2-7. This CDR3 contains 15 residues. Germline V gene lookup returns CDR1 SGHRS and CDR2 YFSETQ. CDR3 region: CASSLGPEWVYEQYF.

The chain uses TRBV5-1 and TRBJ2-2; there is no DNA to check the TCRdb D call of TRBD1. Germline CDR1 is SGHRS and CDR2 is YFSETQ. This CDR3 has 16 amino acids. This CDR3 reads CASSRVPDTNTGELFF.

The chain has TRBV29-1 and TRBJ2-1; with no DNA, the TCRdb D assignment of TRBD1 cannot be verified. The germline V gene encodes CDR1 SQVTM and CDR2 ANQGSEA. The CDR3 contains 14 residues. Here the CDR3 reads CSVDRPGTYNEQFF.

V is TRBV11-2 and J is TRBJ2-5. This CDR3 is 16 amino acids long. Germline V CDR1 and CDR2: SGHAT, FQNNGV. This CDR3 reads CASSLVKGSRQETQYF. Full variable domain (outside the CDR3, taken from reference TRBV11-2 and TRBJ2-5): EAGVAQSPRYKIIEKRQSVAFWCNPISGHATLYWYQQILGQGPKLLIQFQNNGVVDDSQLPKDRFSAERLKGVDSTLKIQPAKLEDSAVYLCASSLVKGSRQETQYFGPGTRLLVL.

The chain has TRBV19 and TRBJ1-2. This CDR3 is built from 14 residues. Germline-derived CDR1 and CDR2 are LNHDA and SQIVND (reference sequence). This CDR3 reads CASSIGREASGYTF.

This chain joins TRBV4-1 and TRBJ1-5. Germline values: CDR1 MGHRA, CDR2 YSYEKL. CDR3 length equals 13 residues. CDR3 amino acids: CASSQFEGQPQHF.

The CDR3 loop is CASSLGLVSYEQYF. This chain joins TRBV7-2 and TRBJ2-7; the D gene TCRdb calls, TRBD2, cannot be checked with no DNA. CDR3 length: 14 amino acids. Germline values: CDR1 SGHTA, CDR2 FQGNSA.

CDR3 in amino acids: CASSYRGLHGLDEQFF. The chain uses TRBV5-8 and TRBJ2-1; the TCRdb D gene call, TRBD2, has no DNA to confirm it. Germline lookup yields CDR1 SGHTS and CDR2 YDEGEE. The length of the CDR3 is 16 residues. Filled out from reference TRBV5-8 and TRBJ2-1, the complete variable domain reads EAGVTQSPTHLIKTRGQQATLRCSPISGHTSVYWYQQALGLGLQFLLWYDEGEERNRGNFPPRFSGRQFPNYSSELNVNALELEDSALYLCASSYRGLHGLDEQFFGPGTRLTVL.

The chain carries TRBV13 and TRBJ1-1; the D call of TRBD1 rests on TCRdb alone, since no DNA is present to check it. Germline values: CDR1 PRHDT, CDR2 FYEKMQ (reference sequence). The CDR3 contains 16 residues. CDR3 residues: CASSSKRTGPNTEAFF.

V gene TRBV7-9 combines with J gene TRBJ2-1; as DNA is missing, the TRBD2 call by TCRdb cannot be tested. CDR1 and CDR2 (germline): SEHNR, FQNEAQ (reference sequence). The CDR3 has 16 amino acids. Here the CDR3 reads CASSSRLERGRNEQFF.

The chain is built from TRBV2 and TRBJ1-5. CDR3 length: 15 residues. Germline V gene lookup returns CDR1 SNHLY and CDR2 FYNNEI. CDR3 loop: CASSEAHYSNQPQHF.

This chain connects TRBV4-2 to TRBJ2-5; lacking DNA, the TRBD2 call made by TCRdb goes unchecked. The germline V gene encodes CDR1 LGHNA and CDR2 YNFKEQ. The CDR3 length is 17 residues. This CDR3 is CASSQGLGLADQETQYF.

This clonotype is called medium-sized based on its frequency. The rearrangement links TRBV28 to TRBJ1-3. The length of the CDR3 is 15 residues. CDR1 and CDR2 (germline): MDHEN, SYDVKM. CDR3 amino acids: CASSLTSSLANTIYF.

The chain is built from TRBV4-3 and TRBJ2-1; no DNA is available, so the TRBD2 call from TCRdb remains unchecked. CDR3 length: 15 residues. Looked up from germline, CDR1 is LGHNA and CDR2 is YSLEER. CDR3 loop: CASSPTSGRVVEQFF.

Measured by frequency, this clonotype is medium-sized (0.01 to 0.1%). The chain is built from TRBV20-1 and TRBJ2-7. The CDR3 is 14 amino acids. CDR1 and CDR2 from the germline V gene are DFQATT and SNEGSKA (reference sequence). CDR3 sequence reads: CSARVQRTEGEQYF.

The chain carries TRBV6-6 and TRBJ2-3; TCRdb proposes TRBD1, but this gene call is untestable without DNA. The V gene's germline CDR1 is MNHNY and CDR2 SVGAGI (reference sequence). There are 12 residues in the CDR3. The CDR3 is CASSPRGRTQYF.

The chain joins TRBV20-1 to TRBJ2-1; the D call of TRBD2 rests on TCRdb alone, since no DNA is present to check it. This CDR3 is 16 amino acids long. Germline V gives CDR1 DFQATT, CDR2 SNEGSKA (reference sequence). CDR3 in amino acids: CSARVPTRGRLNEQFF.

Frequency places this clonotype as medium-sized. This chain links TRBV7-9 with TRBJ2-3. This CDR3 comprises 16 residues. The germline V gene has CDR1 SEHNR and CDR2 FQNEAQ (reference sequence). CDR3 sequence reads: CASSPPRAASTDTQYF.

The V call is TRBV11-2, the J call TRBJ1-1. The germline gives CDR1 SGHAT, CDR2 FQNNGV. This CDR3 comprises 15 residues. The CDR3 reads CASSAVAGGFTEAFF.

The CDR3 spells CASSAQTNSNQPQHF. The chain carries TRBV12-3 or TRBV12-4 and TRBJ1-5. The CDR3 runs to 15 residues.

The chain recombines TRBV2 with TRBJ2-5; TCRdb reports TRBD1, a call that lacks DNA to check it against. The CDR3 sequence is 13 residues long. Germline CDR1 is SNHLY and CDR2 is FYNNEI. CDR3 sequence reads: CASSERGGETQYF. Combining the CDR3 with reference TRBV2 and TRBJ2-5 gives the whole variable domain EPEVTQTPSHQVTQMGQEVILRCVPISNHLYFYWYRQILGQKVEFLVSFYNNEISEKSEIFDDQFSVERPDGSNFTLKIRSTKLEDSAMYFCASSERGGETQYFGPGTRLLVL.

CDR3 in amino acids: CASSRIQGVLSEAFF. The rearrangement links TRBV27 to TRBJ1-1; TCRdb returns TRBD1, unconfirmable since there is no DNA. The germline V gene encodes CDR1 MNHEY and CDR2 SMNVEV (reference sequence). The CDR3 spans 15 residues.

J is TRBJ1-4 and V is TRBV15; without DNA, the TCRdb call of TRBD1 cannot be checked. Germline loops: CDR1 LNHNV, CDR2 YYDKDF (reference sequence). The CDR3 loop spans 16 amino acids. The CDR3 protein is CATSRDLPGPNEKLFF.

The chain combines TRBV4-1 with TRBJ2-1; TCRdb picks TRBD1, but there is no DNA to check that call. This CDR3 is built from 16 residues. Germline assignment: CDR1 MGHRA and CDR2 YSYEKL. The CDR3 region is CASSQDRPGGKNEQFF.

J is TRBJ2-5 and V is TRBV4-3; absent DNA, TCRdb's TRBD1 call cannot be checked. Germline V gene sequence: CDR1 LGHNA, CDR2 YSLEER. The CDR3 extends over 13 amino acids. CDR3 region: CASSQGPGETQYF.